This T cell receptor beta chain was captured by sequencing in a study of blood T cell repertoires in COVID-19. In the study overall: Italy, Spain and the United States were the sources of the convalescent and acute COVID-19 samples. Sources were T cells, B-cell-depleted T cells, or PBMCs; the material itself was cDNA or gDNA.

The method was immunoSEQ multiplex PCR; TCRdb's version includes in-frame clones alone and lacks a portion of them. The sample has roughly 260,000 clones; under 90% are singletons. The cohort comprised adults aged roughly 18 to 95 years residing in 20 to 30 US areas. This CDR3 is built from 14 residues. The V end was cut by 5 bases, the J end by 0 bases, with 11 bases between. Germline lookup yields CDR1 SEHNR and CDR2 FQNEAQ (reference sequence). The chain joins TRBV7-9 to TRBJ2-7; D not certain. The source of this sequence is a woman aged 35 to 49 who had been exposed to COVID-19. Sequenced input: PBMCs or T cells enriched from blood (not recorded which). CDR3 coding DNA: TGTGCCAGCAGCCGAATGGGCAGCTCCTACGAGCAGTACTTC. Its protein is CASSRMGSSYEQYF.